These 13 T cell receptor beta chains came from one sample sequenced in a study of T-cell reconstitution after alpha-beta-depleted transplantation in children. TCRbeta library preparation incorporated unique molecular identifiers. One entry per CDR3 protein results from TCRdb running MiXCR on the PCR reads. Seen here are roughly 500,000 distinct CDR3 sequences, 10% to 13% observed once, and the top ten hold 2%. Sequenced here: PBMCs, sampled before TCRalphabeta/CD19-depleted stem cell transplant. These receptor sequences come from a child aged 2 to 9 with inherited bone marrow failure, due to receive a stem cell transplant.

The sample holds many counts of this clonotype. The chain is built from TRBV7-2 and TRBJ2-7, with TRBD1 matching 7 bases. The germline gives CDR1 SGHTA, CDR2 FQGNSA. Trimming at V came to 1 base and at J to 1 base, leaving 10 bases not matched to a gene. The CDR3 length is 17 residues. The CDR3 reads CASSLVSLRDRSYEQYF. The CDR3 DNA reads TGTGCCAGCAGCTTAGTTAGTTTAAGGGACAGATCCTACGAGCAGTACTTC.

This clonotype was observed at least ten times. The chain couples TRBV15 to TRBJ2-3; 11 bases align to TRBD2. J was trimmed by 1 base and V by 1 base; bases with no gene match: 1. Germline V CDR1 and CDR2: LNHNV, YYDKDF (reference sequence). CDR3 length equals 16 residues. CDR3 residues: CATSRGGLAGTDTQYF. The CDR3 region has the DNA TGTGCCACCAGCAGAGGGGGACTAGCGGGCACAGATACGCAGTATTTT.

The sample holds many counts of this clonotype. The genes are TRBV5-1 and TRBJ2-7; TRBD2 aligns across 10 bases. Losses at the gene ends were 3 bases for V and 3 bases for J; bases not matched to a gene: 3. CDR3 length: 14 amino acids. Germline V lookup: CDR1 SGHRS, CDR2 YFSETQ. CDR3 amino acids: CASSSGLANYEQYF. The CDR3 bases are TGCGCCAGCAGCTCGGGACTAGCGAACTACGAGCAGTACTTC.

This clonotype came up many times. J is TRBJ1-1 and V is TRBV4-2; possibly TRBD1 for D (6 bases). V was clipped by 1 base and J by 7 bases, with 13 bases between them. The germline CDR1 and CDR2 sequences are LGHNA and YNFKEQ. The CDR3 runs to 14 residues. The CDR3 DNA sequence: TGTGCCAGCAGCCAAGGACCCCGGACAGATGAAGCTTTCTTT. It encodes CASSQGPRTDEAFF.

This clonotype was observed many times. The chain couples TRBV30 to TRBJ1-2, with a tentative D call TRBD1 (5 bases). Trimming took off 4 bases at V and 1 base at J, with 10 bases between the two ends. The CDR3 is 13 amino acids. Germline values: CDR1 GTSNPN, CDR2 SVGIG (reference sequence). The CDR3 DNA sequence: TGTGCCTGGATGCGGGGCCTTAACTATGGCTACACCTTC. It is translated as CAWMRGLNYGYTF.

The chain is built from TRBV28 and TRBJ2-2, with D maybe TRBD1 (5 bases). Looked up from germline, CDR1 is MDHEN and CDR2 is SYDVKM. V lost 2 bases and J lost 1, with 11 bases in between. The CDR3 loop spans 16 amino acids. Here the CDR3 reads CASSLQSGLNTGELFF. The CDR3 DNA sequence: TGTGCCAGCAGTTTACAATCAGGGTTGAACACCGGGGAGCTGTTTTTT.

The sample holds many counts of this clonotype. The CDR3, as DNA: TGTGCCAGCAGTTACCCCTATAGCGGAGGGGACGAGCAGTACTTC. It translates to CASSYPYSGGDEQYF. J is TRBJ2-7 and V is TRBV6-2 or TRBV6-3, with a possible D match to TRBD2 (6 bases). Germline V CDR1 and CDR2: MNHEY, SVGEGT. This CDR3 comprises 15 residues. The V and J ends lost 2 bases and 5 bases respectively, with 16 bases between them.

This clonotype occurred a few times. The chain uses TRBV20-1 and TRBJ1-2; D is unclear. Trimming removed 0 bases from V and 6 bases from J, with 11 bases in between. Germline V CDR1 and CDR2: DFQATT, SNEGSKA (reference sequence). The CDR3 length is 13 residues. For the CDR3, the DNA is TGCAGTGCTAGAGATACCAGAACCCATGGCTACACCTTC. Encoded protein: CSARDTRTHGYTF.

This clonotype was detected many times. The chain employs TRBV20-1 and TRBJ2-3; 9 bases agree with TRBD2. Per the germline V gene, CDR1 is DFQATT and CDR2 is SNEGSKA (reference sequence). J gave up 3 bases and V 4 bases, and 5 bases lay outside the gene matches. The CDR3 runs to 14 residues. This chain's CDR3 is CSATLAGVTDTQYF. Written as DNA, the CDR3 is TGCAGTGCTACTTTAGCGGGAGTTACAGATACGCAGTATTTT.

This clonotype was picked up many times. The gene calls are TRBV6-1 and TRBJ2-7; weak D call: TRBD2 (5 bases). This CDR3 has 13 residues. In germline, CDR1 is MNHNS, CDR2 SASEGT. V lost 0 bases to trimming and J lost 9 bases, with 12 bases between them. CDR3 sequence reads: CASSEATPSPQYF. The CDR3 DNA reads TGTGCCAGCAGTGAAGCCACGCCTAGCCCGCAGTACTTC.

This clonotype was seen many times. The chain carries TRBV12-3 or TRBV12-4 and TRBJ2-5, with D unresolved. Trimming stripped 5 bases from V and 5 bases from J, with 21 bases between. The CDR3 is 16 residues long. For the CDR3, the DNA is TGTGCCAGCAGTCCAACGATCGGATCCCCCGTGGAGACCCAGTACTTC. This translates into CASSPTIGSPVETQYF.

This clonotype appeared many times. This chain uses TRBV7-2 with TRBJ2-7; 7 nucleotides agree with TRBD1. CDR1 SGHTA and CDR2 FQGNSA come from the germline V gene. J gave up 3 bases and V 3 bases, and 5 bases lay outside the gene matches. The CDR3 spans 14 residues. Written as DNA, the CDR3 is TGTGCCAGCAGCTTGATGGGACAGAACTACGAGCAGTACTTC. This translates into CASSLMGQNYEQYF.

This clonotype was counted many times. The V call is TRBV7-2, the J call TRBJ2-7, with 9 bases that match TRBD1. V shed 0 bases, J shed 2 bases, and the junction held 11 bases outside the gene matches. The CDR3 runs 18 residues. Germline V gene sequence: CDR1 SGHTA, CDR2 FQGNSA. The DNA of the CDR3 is TGTGCCAGCAGCTTAGCGGACAGGGGCGGCTGGGGGACCTACGAGCAGTACTTC. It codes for CASSLADRGGWGTYEQYF. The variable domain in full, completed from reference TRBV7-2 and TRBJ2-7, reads GAGVSQSPSNKVTEKGKDVELRCDPISGHTALYWYRQSLGQGLEFLIYFQGNSAPDKSGLPSDRFSAERTGGSVSTLTIQRTQQEDSAVYLCASSLADRGGWGTYEQYFGPGTRLTVT.